This record concerns one T cell receptor (beta chain) sequence. This sample is drawn from a study of blood T cell repertoires in COVID-19. At the level of the study: Sites in the United States, Italy and Spain provided acute and convalescent COVID-19 samples. The cDNA or gDNA used as material had been derived from T cells, B-cell-depleted T cells, or PBMCs.

The authors' processing: Reference gene primer amplification gave estimated nucleated cell counts. Data came from immunoSEQ multiplex PCR; TCRdb stores just in-frame clones and leaves some out. From that table come the V and J calls and clone size; the DNA was used to work out D and trimming. This table holds approximately 97,000 clones, less than 90% found once. The CDR3 has 16 residues. Germline V lookup: CDR1 SGHRS, CDR2 YFSETQ. The V and J ends lost 1 base and 8 bases, in that order; junction bases with no gene match: 7. The genes are TRBV5-1 and TRBJ2-1; 12 bases line up with TRBD2. Sample: peripheral blood. This receptor was obtained from an elderly woman with acute or convalescent COVID-19. CDR3 region: CASSLTSGGLGHEQFF. Written as DNA, the CDR3 is TGCGCCAGCAGCTTGACTAGCGGGGGGCTAGGGCATGAGCAGTTCTTC.